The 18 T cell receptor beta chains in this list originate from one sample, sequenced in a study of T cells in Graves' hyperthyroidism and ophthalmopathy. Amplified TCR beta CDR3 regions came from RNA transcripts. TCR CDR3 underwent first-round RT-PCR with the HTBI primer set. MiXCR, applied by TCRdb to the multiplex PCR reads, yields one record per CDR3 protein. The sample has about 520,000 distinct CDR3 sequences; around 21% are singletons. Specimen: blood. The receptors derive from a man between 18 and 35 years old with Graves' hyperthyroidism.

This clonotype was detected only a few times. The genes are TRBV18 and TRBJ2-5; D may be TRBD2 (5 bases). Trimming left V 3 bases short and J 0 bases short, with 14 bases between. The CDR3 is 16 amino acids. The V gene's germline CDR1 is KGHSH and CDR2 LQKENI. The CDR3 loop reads CASSPGNRLYQETQYF. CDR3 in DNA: TGTGCCAGCTCACCCGGGAACAGACTGTACCAAGAGACCCAGTACTTC.

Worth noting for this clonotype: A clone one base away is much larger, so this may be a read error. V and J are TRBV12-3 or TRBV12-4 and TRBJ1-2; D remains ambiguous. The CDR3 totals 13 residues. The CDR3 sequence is CASSLGKMSGYSF. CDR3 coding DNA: TGTGCCAGCAGTTTAGGGAAGATGAGTGGCTACAGCTTC.

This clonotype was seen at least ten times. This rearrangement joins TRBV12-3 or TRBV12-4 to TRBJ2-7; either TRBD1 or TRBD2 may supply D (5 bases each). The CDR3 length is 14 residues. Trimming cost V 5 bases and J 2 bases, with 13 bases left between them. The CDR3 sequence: CASSAGTHTYEQYF. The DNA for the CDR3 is TGTGCCAGCAGTGCAGGGACGCATACCTACGAGCAGTACTTC.

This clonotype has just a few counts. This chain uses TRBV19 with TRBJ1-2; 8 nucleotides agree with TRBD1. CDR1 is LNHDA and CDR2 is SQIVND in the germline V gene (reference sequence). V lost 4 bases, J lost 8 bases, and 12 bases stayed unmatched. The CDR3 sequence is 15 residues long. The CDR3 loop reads CASSTPGTGAWGYTF. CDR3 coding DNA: TGTGCCAGTAGTACCCCGGGGACAGGCGCCTGGGGCTACACCTTC. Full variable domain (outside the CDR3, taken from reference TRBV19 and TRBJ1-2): DGGITQSPKYLFRKEGQNVTLSCEQNLNHDAMYWYRQDPGQGLRLIYYSQIVNDFQKGDIAEGYSVSREKKESFPLTVTSAQKNPTAFYLCASSTPGTGAWGYTFGSGTRLTVV.

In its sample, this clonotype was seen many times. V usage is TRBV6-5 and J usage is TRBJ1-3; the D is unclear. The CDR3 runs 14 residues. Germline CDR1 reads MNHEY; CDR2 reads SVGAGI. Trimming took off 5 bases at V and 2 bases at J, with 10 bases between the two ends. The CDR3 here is CASSPVEAGNTIYF. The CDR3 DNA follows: TGTGCCAGCAGTCCCGTCGAGGCTGGAAACACCATATATTTT.

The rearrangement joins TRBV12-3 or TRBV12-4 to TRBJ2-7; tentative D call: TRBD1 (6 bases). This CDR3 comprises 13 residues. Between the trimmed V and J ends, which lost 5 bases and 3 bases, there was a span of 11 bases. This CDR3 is CASSITGNYEQYF. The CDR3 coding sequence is TGTGCCAGCAGTATAACAGGGAACTACGAGCAGTACTTC.

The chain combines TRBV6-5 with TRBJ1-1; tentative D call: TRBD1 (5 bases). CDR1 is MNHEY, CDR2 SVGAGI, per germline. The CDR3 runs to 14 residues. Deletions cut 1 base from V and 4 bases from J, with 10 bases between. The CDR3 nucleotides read TGTGCCAGCAGTTACTACCGGGACGTCACTGAAGCTTTCTTT. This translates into CASSYYRDVTEAFF.

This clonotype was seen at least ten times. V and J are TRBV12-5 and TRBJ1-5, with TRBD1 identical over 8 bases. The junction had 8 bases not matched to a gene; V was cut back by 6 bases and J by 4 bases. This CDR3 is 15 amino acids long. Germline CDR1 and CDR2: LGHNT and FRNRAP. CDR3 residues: CASGQPDRANQPQHF. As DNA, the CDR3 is TGTGCTAGTGGCCAACCGGACAGGGCAAATCAGCCCCAGCATTTT.

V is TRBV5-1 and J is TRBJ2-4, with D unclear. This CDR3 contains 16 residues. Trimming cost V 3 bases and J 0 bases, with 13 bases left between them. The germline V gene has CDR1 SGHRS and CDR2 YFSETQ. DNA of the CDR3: TGCGCCAGCAGCTCCAGCTCGAGCATAGCCAAAAACATTCAGTACTTC. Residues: CASSSSSSIAKNIQYF.

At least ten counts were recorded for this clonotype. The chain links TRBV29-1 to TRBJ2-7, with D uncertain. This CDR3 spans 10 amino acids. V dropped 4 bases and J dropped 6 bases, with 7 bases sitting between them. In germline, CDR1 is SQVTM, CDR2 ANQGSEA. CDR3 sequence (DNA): TGCAGCGTTGTAGACTTCGAGCAGTACTTC. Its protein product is CSVVDFEQYF.

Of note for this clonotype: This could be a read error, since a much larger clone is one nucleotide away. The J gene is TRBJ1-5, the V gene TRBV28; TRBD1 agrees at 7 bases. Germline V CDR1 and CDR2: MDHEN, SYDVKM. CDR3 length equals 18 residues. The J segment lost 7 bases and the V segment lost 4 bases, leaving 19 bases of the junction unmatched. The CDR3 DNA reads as TGTGCCAGCAGTTCCATGGGGATGACAGGGATGCTCGGGCAGCCCCAGCATTTT. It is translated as CASSSMGMTGMLGQPQHF.

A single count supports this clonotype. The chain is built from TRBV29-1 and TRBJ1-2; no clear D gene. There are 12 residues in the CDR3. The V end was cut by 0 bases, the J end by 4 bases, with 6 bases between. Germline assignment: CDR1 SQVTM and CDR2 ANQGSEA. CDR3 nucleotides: TGCAGCGTTGAAGACCCCTCCTATGGCTACACCTTC. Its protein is CSVEDPSYGYTF.

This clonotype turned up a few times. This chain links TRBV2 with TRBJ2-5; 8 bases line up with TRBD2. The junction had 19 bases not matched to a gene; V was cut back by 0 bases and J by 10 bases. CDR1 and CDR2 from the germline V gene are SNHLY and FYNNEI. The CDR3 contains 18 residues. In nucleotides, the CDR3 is TGTGCCAGCAGTGAAGCGCTTGCTGGCGGGGGGCCCCTTGAAGTCCAGTACTTC. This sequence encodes CASSEALAGGGPLEVQYF.

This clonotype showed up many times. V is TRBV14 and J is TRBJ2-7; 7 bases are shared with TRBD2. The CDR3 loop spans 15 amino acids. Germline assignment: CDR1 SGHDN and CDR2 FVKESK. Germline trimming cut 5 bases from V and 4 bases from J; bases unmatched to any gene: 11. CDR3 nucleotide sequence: TGTGCCAGCAGCTTCTCCCGGGGGGATGGATACGAGCAGTACTTC. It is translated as CASSFSRGDGYEQYF.

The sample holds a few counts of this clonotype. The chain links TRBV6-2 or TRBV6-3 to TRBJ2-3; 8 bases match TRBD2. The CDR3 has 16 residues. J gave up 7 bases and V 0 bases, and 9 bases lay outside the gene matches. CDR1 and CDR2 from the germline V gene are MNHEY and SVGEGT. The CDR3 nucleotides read TGTGCCAGCAGTTACTCTGCGGGGGGTTTCAGGAATACGCAGTATTTT. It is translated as CASSYSAGGFRNTQYF.

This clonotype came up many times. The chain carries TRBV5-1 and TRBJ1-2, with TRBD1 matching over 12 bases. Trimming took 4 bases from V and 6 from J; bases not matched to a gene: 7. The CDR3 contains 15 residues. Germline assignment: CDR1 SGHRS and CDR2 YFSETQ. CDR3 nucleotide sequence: TGCGCCAGCAGCCGTCGGGACAGGGGGCTAGATGGCTACACCTTC. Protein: CASSRRDRGLDGYTF.

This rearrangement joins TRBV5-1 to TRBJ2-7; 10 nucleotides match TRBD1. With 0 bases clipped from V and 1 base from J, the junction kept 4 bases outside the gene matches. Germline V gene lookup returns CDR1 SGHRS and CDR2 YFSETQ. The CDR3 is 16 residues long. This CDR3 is CASSLERTGGSYEQYF. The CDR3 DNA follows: TGCGCCAGCAGCTTGGAGAGGACAGGGGGGTCCTACGAGCAGTACTTC.

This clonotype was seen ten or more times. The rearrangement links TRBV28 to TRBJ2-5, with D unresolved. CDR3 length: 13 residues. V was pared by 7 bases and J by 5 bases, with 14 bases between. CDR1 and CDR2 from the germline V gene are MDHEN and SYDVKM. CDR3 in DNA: TGTGCCAGCATAAAAGGTGCGACCGAGACCCAGTACTTC. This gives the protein CASIKGATETQYF.